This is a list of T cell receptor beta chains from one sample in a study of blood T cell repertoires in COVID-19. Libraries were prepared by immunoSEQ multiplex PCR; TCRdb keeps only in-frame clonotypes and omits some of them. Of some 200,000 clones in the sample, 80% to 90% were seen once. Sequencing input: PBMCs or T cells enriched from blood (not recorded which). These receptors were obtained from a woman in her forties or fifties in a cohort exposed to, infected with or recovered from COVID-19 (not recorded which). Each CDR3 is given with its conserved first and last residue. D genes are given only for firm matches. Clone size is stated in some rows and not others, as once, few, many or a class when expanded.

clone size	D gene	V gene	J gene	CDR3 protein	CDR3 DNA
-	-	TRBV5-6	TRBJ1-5	CASSLYLTAGHSNQPQHF	TGTGCCAGCAGCTTGTATCTCACTGCAGGTCATAGCAATCAGCCCCAGCATTTT
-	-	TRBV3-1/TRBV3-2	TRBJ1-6	CASSQGARDLPLHF	TGTGCCAGCAGCCAGGGGGCCAGGGATTTACCCCTCCACTTT
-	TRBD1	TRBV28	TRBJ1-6	CASTSETGGSPLHF	TGTGCCAGCACATCCGAGACAGGGGGTTCACCCCTCCACTTT
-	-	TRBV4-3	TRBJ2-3	CASSQGVEDTQYF	TGCGCCAGCAGCCAAGGCGTAGAAGATACGCAGTATTTT
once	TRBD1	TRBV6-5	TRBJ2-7	CASSYSLGRGKEQYF	TGTGCCAGCAGTTACTCTCTGGGCAGGGGGAAGGAGCAGTACTTC
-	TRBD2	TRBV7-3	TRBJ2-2	CASSPQGLATTGELFF	TGTGCCAGCAGCCCACAGGGACTAGCGACCACCGGGGAGCTGTTTTTT
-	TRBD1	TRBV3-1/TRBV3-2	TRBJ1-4	CASSPGAGQGVEKLFF	TGTGCCAGCAGCCCAGGTGCGGGACAGGGGGTTGAAAAACTGTTTTTT
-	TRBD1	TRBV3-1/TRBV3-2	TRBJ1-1	CASSQARQGHTEAFF	TGTGCCAGCAGCCAAGCCCGACAGGGGCACACTGAAGCTTTCTTT
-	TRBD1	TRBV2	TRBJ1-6	CASSWTGQGGSPLHF	TGTGCCAGCAGCTGGACAGGACAGGGTGGGTCACCCCTCCACTTT
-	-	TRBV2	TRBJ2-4	CASSDPRALAKNIQYF	TGTGCCAGCAGTGACCCCAGGGCCCTAGCCAAAAACATTCAGTACTTC
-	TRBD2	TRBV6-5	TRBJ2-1	CASSHPSGGYNEQFF	TGTGCCAGCAGTCATCCTAGCGGTGGGTACAATGAGCAGTTCTTC
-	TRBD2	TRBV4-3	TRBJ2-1	CASSQDYGTSAINEQFF	TGCGCCAGCAGCCAAGACTACGGGACTAGCGCCATCAATGAGCAGTTCTTC
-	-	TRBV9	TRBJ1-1	CASSQGINTEAFF	TGTGCCAGCTCACAGGGAATTAACACTGAAGCTTTCTTT
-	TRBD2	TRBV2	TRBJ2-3	CASSEISGGTYF	TGTGCCAGCAGCGAAATTAGCGGGGGGACGTATTTT
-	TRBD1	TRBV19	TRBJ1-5	CASSIEGTGFTSNQPQHF	TGTGCCAGTAGTATAGAGGGGACAGGGTTTACGAGCAATCAGCCCCAGCATTTT
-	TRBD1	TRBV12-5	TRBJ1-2	CASMDRGSFYGYTF	TGTGCTAGTATGGACAGGGGATCCTTCTATGGCTACACCTTC
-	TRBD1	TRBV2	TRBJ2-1	CASSKDRVDEQFF	TGTGCCAGCAGTAAGGACAGGGTTGATGAGCAGTTCTTC
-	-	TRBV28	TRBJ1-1	CASRTPGNTEAFF	TGTGCCAGCAGAACTCCGGGGAACACTGAAGCTTTCTTT
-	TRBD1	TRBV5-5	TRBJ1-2	CASSLGQGETPLF	TGTGCCAGCAGCTTGGGACAGGGCGAGACGCCTCTCTTC
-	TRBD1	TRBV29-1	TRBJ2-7	CSVGRGTGYDEQYF	TGCAGCGTTGGCAGGGGGACAGGGTACGACGAGCAGTACTTC
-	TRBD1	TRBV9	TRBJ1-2	CASSAPGQTYGYTF	TGTGCCAGCAGCGCGCCGGGACAGACCTATGGCTACACCTTC
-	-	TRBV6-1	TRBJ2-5	CASSEDKFIKETQYF	TGTGCCAGCAGTGAAGACAAATTTATAAAAGAGACCCAGTACTTC
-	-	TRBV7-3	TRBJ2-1	CASSLRWAPYNEQFF	TGTGCCAGCAGCTTAAGGTGGGCCCCCTACAATGAGCAGTTCTTC
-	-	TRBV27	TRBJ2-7	CASSKQGTAISEQYF	TGTGCCAGCAGTAAACAGGGAACCGCCATTTCCGAGCAGTACTTC
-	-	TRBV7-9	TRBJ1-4	CASSPPPGGHLEKLFF	TGTGCCAGCAGCCCCCCCCCGGGGGGGCATCTGGAAAAACTGTTTTTT
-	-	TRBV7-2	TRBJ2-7	CASSLERASYEQYF	TGTGCCAGCAGCTTAGAGCGGGCTTCCTACGAGCAGTACTTC
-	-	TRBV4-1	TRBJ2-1	CASSQDYQRSYNEQFF	TGCGCCAGCAGCCAAGATTACCAGCGTAGCTACAATGAGCAGTTCTTC
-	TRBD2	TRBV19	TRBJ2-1	CASSIRTSGVFNEQFF	TGTGCCAGTAGTATAAGAACTAGCGGGGTGTTCAATGAGCAGTTCTTC
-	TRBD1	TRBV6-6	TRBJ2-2	CAAGQGAAGELFF	TGTGCCGCCGGACAGGGGGCCGCCGGGGAGCTGTTTTTT
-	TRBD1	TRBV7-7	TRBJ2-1	CASSQGADNEQFF	TGTGCTAGCAGCCAGGGGGCGGACAATGAGCAGTTCTTC
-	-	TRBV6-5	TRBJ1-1	CASSYTSSGATEAFF	TGTGCCAGCAGTTATACATCCAGTGGGGCCACTGAAGCTTTCTTT
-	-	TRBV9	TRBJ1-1	CASSPAPRGPEGVFF	TGTGCCAGCAGCCCGGCCCCACGGGGTCCCGAGGGGGTTTTCTTT
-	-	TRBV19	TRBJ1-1	CASSTGTLMNTEAFF	TGTGCCAGTAGTACCGGGACACTCATGAACACTGAAGCTTTCTTT
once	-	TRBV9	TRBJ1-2	CASSVDLTEYGYTF	TGTGCCAGCAGCGTTGACCTTACAGAATATGGCTACACCTTC
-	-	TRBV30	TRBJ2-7	CAWSVAPGEQYF	TGTGCCTGGAGTGTAGCTCCAGGAGAGCAGTACTTC
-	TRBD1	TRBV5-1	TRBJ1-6	CASSLVGQGRNSPLHF	TGCGCCAGCAGCTTGGTGGGACAGGGGAGGAACTCACCCCTCCACTTT
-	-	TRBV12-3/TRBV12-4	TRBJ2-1	CASSLALNNEQFF	TGTGCCAGCAGTTTGGCCCTTAACAATGAGCAGTTCTTC
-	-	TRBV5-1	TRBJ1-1	CASRPTGTTEAFF	TGCGCCAGCAGACCAACAGGGACCACTGAAGCTTTCTTT